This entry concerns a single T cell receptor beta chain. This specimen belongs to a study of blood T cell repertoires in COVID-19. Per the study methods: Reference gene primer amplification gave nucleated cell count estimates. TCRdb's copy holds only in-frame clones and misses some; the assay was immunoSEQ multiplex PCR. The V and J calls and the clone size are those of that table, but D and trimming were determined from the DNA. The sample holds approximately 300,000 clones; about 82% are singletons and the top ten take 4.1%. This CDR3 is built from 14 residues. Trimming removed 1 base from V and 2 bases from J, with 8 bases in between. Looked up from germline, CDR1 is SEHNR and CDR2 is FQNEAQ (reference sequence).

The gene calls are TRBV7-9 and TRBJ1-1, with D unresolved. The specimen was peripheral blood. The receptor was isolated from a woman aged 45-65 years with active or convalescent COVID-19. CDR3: CASSLVVGNTEAFF. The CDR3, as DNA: TGTGCCAGCAGCTTAGTGGTCGGTAACACTGAAGCTTTCTTT.